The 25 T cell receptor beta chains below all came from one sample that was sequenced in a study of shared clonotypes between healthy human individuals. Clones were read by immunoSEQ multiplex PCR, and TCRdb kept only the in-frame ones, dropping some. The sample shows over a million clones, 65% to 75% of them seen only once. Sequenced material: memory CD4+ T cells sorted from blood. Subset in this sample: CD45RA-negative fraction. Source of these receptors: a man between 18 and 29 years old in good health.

As DNA, the CDR3 is TGTGCCAGTAGTGGAGCTAGCCTAGCCAAAAACATTCAGTACTTC. It yields the protein CASSGASLAKNIQYF. This chain joins TRBV19 and TRBJ2-4; TRBD2 might be the D (5 bases). The V and J ends lost 5 bases and 0 bases respectively, with 11 bases between them. This CDR3 has 15 residues. Looked up from germline, CDR1 is LNHDA and CDR2 is SQIVND (reference sequence).

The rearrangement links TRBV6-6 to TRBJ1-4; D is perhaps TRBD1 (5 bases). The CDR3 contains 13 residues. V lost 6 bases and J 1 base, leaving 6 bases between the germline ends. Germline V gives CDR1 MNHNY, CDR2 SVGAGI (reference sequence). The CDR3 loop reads CASRGQTNEKLFF. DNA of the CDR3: TGTGCCAGCAGGGGGCAAACTAATGAAAAACTGTTTTTT.

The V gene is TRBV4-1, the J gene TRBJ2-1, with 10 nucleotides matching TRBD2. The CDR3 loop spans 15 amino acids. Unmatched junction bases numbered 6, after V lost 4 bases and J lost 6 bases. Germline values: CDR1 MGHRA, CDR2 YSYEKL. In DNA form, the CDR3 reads TGCGCCAGCAGCCCGCTAGCGGGAGTTAGCAATGAGCAGTTCTTC. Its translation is CASSPLAGVSNEQFF.

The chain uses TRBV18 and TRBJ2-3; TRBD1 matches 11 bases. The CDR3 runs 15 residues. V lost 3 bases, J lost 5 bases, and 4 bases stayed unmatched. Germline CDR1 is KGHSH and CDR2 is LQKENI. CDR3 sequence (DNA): TGTGCCAGCTCACCTTTGGGACAGGGGGAAGATACGCAGTATTTT. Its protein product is CASSPLGQGEDTQYF.

The CDR3 region has the DNA TGCAGTGCTATGCAGAGGGAGGAGGCTTTCTTT. Its translation is CSAMQREEAFF. This chain connects TRBV20-1 to TRBJ1-1; D call uncertain. There are 11 residues in the CDR3. Germline V lookup: CDR1 DFQATT, CDR2 SNEGSKA (reference sequence). Trimming took 4 bases from V and 11 from J, leaving 14 bases between them.

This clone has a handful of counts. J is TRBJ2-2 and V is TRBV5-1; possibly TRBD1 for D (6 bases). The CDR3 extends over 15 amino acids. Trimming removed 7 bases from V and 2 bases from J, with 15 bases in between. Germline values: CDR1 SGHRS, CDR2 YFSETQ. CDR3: CASDYGTQNTGELFF. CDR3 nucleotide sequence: TGCGCCAGCGACTACGGGACACAAAACACCGGGGAGCTGTTTTTT. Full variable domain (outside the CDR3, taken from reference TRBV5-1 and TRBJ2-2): KAGVTQTPRYLIKTRGQQVTLSCSPISGHRSVSWYQQTPGQGLQFLFEYFSETQRNKGNFPGRFSGRQFSNSRSEMNVSTLELGDSALYLCASDYGTQNTGELFFGEGSRLTVL.

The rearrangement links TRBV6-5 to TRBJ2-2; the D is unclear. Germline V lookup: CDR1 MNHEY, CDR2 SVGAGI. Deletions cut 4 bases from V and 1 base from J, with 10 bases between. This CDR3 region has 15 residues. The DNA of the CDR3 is TGTGCCAGCAGTTCCGCGACAATGAACACCGGGGAGCTGTTTTTT. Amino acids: CASSSATMNTGELFF.

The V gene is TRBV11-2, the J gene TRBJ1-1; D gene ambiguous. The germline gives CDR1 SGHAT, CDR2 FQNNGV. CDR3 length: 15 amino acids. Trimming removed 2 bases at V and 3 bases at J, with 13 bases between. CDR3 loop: CASSLSRGWDTEAFF. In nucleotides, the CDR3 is TGTGCCAGCAGCTTATCCCGGGGTTGGGACACTGAAGCTTTCTTT.

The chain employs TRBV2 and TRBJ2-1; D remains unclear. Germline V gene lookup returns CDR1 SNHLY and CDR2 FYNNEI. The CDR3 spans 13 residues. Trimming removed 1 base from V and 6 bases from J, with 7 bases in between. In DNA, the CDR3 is TGTGCCAGCAGTGAAGGAAACATCAATGAGCAGTTCTTC. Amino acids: CASSEGNINEQFF.

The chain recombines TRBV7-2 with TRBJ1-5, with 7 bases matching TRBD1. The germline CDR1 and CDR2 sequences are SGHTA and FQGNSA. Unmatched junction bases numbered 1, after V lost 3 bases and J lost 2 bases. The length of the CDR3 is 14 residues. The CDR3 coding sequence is TGTGCCAGCAGCTTTGACAGGGGCAATCAGCCCCAGCATTTT. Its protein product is CASSFDRGNQPQHF.

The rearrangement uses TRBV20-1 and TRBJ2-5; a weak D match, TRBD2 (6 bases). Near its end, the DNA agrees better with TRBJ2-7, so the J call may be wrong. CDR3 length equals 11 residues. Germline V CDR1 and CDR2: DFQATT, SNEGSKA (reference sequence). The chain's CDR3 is CSALKEGEQYF. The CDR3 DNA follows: TGCAGTGCTCTCAAGGAGGGCGAGCAGTACTTC.

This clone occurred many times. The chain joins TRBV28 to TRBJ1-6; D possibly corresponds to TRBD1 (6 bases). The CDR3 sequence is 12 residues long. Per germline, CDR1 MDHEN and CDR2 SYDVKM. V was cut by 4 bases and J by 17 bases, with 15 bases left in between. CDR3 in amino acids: CASSSQGQGVHF. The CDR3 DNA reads TGTGCCAGCAGTTCGCAGGGGCAGGGCGTCCACTTT.

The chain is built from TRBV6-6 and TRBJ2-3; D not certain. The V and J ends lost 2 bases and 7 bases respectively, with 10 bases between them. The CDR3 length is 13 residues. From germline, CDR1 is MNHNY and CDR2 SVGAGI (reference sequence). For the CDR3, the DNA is TGTGCCAGCAGTTACACTAAAGAAAATACGCAGTATTTT. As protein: CASSYTKENTQYF.

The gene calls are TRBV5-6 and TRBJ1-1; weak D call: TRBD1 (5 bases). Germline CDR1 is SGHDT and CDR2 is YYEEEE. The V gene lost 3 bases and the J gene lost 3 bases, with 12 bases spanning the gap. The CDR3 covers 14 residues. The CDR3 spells CASSSAMGDTEAFF. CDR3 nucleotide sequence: TGTGCCAGCAGCTCTGCGATGGGGGACACTGAAGCTTTCTTT.

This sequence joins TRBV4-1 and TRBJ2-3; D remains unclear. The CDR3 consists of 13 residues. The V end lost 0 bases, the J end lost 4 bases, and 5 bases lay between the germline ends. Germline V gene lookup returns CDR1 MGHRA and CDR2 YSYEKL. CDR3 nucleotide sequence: TGCGCCAGCAGCCAAGAAGCAGCAGATACGCAGTATTTT. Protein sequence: CASSQEAADTQYF.

CDR3 region: CASSPTSGSYNEQFF. For the CDR3, the DNA is TGCGCCAGCAGCCCGACTAGCGGCTCCTACAATGAGCAGTTCTTC. The chain employs TRBV5-1 and TRBJ2-1; 9 bases match TRBD2. V lost 4 bases to trimming and J lost 0 bases; unmatched junction nucleotides: 2. The CDR3 is 15 amino acids. Germline CDR1 SGHRS, CDR2 YFSETQ.

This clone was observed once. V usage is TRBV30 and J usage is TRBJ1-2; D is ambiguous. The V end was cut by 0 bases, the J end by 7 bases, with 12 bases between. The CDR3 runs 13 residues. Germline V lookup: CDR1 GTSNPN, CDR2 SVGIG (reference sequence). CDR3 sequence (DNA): TGTGCCTGGAGTGTGACTGCCGGCGGTGGCTACACCTTC. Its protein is CAWSVTAGGGYTF.

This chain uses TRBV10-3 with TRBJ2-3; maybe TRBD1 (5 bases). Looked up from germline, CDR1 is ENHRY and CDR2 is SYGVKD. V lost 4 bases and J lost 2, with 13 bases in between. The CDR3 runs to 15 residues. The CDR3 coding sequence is TGTGCCATCAGTGTTGACAGACAATACACAGATACGCAGTATTTT. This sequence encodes CAISVDRQYTDTQYF.

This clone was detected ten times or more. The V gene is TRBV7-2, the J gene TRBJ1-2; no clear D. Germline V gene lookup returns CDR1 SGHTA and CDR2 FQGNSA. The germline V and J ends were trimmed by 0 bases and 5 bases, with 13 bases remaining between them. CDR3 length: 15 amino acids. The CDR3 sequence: CASSLAGQVLYGYTF. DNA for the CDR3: TGTGCCAGCAGCTTAGCGGGCCAGGTTCTATATGGCTACACCTTC.

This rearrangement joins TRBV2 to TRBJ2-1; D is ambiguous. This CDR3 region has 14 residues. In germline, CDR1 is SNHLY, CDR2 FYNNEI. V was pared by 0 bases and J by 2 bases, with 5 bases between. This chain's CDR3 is CASSEALAYNEQFF. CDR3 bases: TGTGCCAGCAGTGAAGCTCTAGCCTACAATGAGCAGTTCTTC.

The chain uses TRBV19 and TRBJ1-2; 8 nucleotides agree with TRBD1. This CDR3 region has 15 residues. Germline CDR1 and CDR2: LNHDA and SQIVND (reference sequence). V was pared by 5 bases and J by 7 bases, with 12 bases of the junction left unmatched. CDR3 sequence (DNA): TGTGCCAGTAGTGGTCCCGACAGGGGTCTTGGTGGCTACACCTTC. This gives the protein CASSGPDRGLGGYTF.

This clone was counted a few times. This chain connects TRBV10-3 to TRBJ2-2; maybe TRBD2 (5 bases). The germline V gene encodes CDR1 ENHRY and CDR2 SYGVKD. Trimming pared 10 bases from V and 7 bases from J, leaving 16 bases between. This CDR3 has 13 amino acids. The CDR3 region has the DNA TGTGCCACACTACGGACTTCGAGCGGGGAGCTGTTTTTT. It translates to CATLRTSSGELFF.

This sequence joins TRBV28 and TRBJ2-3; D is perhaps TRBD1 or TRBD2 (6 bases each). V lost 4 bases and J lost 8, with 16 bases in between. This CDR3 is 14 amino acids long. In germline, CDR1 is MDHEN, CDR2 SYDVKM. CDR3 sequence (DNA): TGTGCCAGCAGTTCACCCCCCAGGGGAGGTACGCAGTATTTT. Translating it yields CASSSPPRGGTQYF.

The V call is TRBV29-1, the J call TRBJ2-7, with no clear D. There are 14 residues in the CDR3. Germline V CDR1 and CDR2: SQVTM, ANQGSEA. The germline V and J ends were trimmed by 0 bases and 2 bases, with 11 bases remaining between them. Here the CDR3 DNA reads TGCAGCGTTGAAGATGAGGTAGCCCCCTACGAGCAGTACTTC. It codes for CSVEDEVAPYEQYF.

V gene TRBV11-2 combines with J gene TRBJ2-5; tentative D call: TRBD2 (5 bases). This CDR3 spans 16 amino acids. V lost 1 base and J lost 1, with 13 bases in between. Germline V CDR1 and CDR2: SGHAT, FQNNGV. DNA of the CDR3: TGTGCCAGCAGCTTAGTTTCGGGATCCCCCCAAGAGACCCAGTACTTC. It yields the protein CASSLVSGSPQETQYF. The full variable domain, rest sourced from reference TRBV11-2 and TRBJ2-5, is EAGVAQSPRYKIIEKRQSVAFWCNPISGHATLYWYQQILGQGPKLLIQFQNNGVVDDSQLPKDRFSAERLKGVDSTLKIQPAKLEDSAVYLCASSLVSGSPQETQYFGPGTRLLVL.